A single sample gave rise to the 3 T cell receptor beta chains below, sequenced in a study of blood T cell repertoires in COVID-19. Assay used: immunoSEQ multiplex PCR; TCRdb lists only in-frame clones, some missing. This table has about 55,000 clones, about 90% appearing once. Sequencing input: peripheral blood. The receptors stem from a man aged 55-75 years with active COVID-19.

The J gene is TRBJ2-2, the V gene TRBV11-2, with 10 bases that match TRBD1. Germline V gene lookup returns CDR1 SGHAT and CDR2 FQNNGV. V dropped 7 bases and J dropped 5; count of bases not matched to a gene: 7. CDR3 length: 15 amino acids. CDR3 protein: CASIKGTGDTGELFF. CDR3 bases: TGTGCCAGCATTAAAGGGACAGGGGATACCGGGGAGCTGTTTTTT.

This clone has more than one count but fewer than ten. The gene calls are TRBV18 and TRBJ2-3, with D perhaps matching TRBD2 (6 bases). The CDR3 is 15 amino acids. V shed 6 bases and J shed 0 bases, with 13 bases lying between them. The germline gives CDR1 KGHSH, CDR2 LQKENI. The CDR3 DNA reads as TGTGCCAGCTCCCTGGCAAGCGGGAGCACAGATACGCAGTATTTT. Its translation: CASSLASGSTDTQYF.

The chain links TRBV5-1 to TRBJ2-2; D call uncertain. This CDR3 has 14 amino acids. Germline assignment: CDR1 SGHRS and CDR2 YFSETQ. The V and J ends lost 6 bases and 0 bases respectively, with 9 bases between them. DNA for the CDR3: TGCGCCAGCACCCAGTTCGCGAACACCGGGGAGCTGTTTTTT. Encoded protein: CASTQFANTGELFF.